This T cell receptor beta chain was captured in a study of blood T cell repertoires in COVID-19. Study-wide background: Acute and convalescent COVID-19 specimens originated in the United States, Italy and Spain. T cells, B-cell-depleted T cells, or PBMCs supplied cDNA or gDNA.

The V gene lost 0 bases and the J gene lost 1 base, with 13 bases spanning the gap. The length of the CDR3 is 16 residues. Germline loops: CDR1 LGHNT, CDR2 FRNRAP. How the authors handled the data: By means of reference gene primer amplification, nucleated cell counts were estimated. The table came from immunoSEQ multiplex PCR; TCRdb's copy has only in-frame clones and leaves some out. The V and J calls and clone size come from that table; D and trimming were worked out from the DNA. The data show about 320,000 clones, 70% to 90% seen once. Sequences were obtained from peripheral blood. This sequence was found in a human donor in a cohort sampled during active COVID-19. V gene TRBV12-5 combines with J gene TRBJ2-7; possibly TRBD1 for D (6 bases). The chain's CDR3 is CASGLVSYRVSYEQYF. The CDR3 nucleotides read TGTGCTAGTGGTTTGGTTTCGTACAGGGTTTCCTACGAGCAGTACTTC. Using reference TRBV12-5 and TRBJ2-7 for the parts outside the CDR3, the full variable domain is DARVTQTPRHKVTEMGQEVTMRCQPILGHNTVFWYRQTMMQGLELLAYFRNRAPLDDSGMPKDRFSAEMPDATLATLKIQPSEPRDSAVYFCASGLVSYRVSYEQYFGPGTRLTVT.